The rows below give T cell receptor beta chains drawn from one sample of a study of graft-versus-host responses after intestinal transplantation. The table came from immunoSEQ multiplex PCR; TCRdb's copy has only in-frame clones and leaves some out. The sample lists under 55,000 clones, around nine tenths occurring once. The sample here was PBMCs, taken 524 days after transplant. These receptor sequences come from a human patient who received an intestinal transplant, so some T cells may come from the graft donor. The CDR3 runs from the conserved cysteine through the conserved F or W. The D gene is left open where the match is weak.

V gene	J gene	D gene	CDR3 DNA	CDR3 protein
TRBV4-1	TRBJ1-5	-	TGCGCCAGCAGCCAAGCGCCGCTTAGTGGCTCTCATCAGCCCCAGCATTTT	CASSQAPLSGSHQPQHF
TRBV5-6	TRBJ2-1	TRBD1	TGTGCCAGCAGCTCAATCGAAACAGGGGCCCACCGAATCCACAATGAGCAGTTCTTC	CASSSIETGAHRIHNEQFF
TRBV6-4	TRBJ1-5	-	TGTGCCAGCAGTGACGCCAGGGATAGCAATCAGCCCCAGCATTTT	CASSDARDSNQPQHF
TRBV28	TRBJ1-1	-	TGTGCCAGCAGTTTACCCCTAGGGAACACTGAAGCTTTCTTT	CASSLPLGNTEAFF
TRBV10-1	TRBJ1-1	-	TGCGCCAGCAGTCCAAACTCACAGGATCCGAACACTGAAGCTTTCTTT	CASSPNSQDPNTEAFF
TRBV4-1	TRBJ1-4	-	TGCGCCAGCAGCCAAGATGGGTATGGGGCGCGGGAAAAACTGTTTTTT	CASSQDGYGAREKLFF
TRBV19	TRBJ2-7	TRBD1	TGTGCCAGTAGTGCACCCGGGACAGGGTCCCACGAGCAGTACTTC	CASSAPGTGSHEQYF
TRBV19	TRBJ2-1	-	TGTGCCAGTAGTCCTTTTGAGTGGGCTGAGCAGTTCTTC	CASSPFEWAEQFF
TRBV21-1	TRBJ1-1	-	TGTGCCAGCAGCTCGGTGAAAGGGCCCCAGGGGGCTTTCTTT	CASSSVKGPQGAFF
TRBV6-6	TRBJ2-2	-	TGTGCCAGCAGGCTCGACGGGACCGGGGAGCTGTTTTTT	CASRLDGTGELFF
TRBV28	TRBJ2-1	-	TGTGCCAGCAACCTTGGGGGAGAGGGTAACAATGAGCAGTTCTTC	CASNLGGEGNNEQFF
TRBV30	TRBJ1-1	-	TGTGCCTGGAGTCGGAAGGCCCCTGAAGCTTTCTTT	CAWSRKAPEAFF
TRBV5-1	TRBJ1-2	-	TGCGCCAGCAGCTTGGTTTTCGGGGGCGGGTATGGCTACACCTTC	CASSLVFGGGYGYTF